This record concerns one T cell receptor beta chain sequence. The PCR contained 60 Vbeta and 13 Jbeta primers. TCRdb's table, derived via immunoSEQ multiplex PCR, lists solely in-frame clones and lacks some. This table holds just under 90,000 clones. The CDR3 runs to 14 residues. With 2 bases removed from V and 4 bases from J, the gap between germline ends came to 11 bases. Germline CDR1 is MNHNY and CDR2 is SVGAGI (reference sequence). This sample was taken from a study of cytomegalovirus exposure and HLA in healthy donors. The sequence was obtained from a girl under 18 in good health and CMV-seropositive. Sequenced sample: PBMCs. The gene calls are TRBV6-6 and TRBJ1-2; D is unclear. The chain's CDR3 is CASSYGGGAYGYTF. The CDR3 DNA is TGTGCCAGCAGTTACGGCGGAGGAGCCTATGGCTACACCTTC.